Below, 7 T cell receptor beta chains from the same sample are listed, as sequenced in a study of shared clonotypes between healthy human individuals. This table comes from immunoSEQ multiplex PCR, and its TCRdb copy is limited to in-frame clones, with some not included. The data hold about 1 million clones, with around 74% observed a single time. The sample was memory CD4+ T cells sorted from blood. Subset specified: CD45RA-negative fraction. Receptors were obtained from a man aged 18 to 30 in good health.

The CDR3 coding sequence is TGTGCCAGCAGTAGAACAGGGCCCTATGGCTACACCTTC. Its translation: CASSRTGPYGYTF. This chain joins TRBV25-1 and TRBJ1-2; D is perhaps TRBD1 (6 bases). The germline V gene has CDR1 MGHDK and CDR2 SYGVNS. V was pared by 5 bases and J by 4 bases, with 11 bases between. The CDR3 loop spans 13 amino acids.

The V call is TRBV29-1, the J call TRBJ2-5, with D perhaps matching TRBD1 (5 bases). Germline V gene sequence: CDR1 SQVTM, CDR2 ANQGSEA. The V gene lost 1 base and the J gene lost 5 bases, with 8 bases spanning the gap. The CDR3 runs to 12 residues. This CDR3 is CSVEAGLETQYF. CDR3 nucleotide sequence: TGCAGCGTTGAAGCAGGGTTGGAGACCCAGTACTTC.

V and J are TRBV9 and TRBJ2-2; TRBD2 matches 8 bases. The CDR3 is 16 amino acids. The V and J ends lost 4 bases and 6 bases, in that order; junction bases with no gene match: 11. CDR1 is SGDLS and CDR2 is YYNGEE in the germline V gene. DNA of the CDR3: TGTGCCAGCAGCCCGCGCCCGGGAGGGACGTCCGGGGAGCTGTTTTTT. Its protein is CASSPRPGGTSGELFF.

The genes are TRBV7-3 and TRBJ2-3, with 7 bases identical to TRBD2. The CDR3 spans 14 residues. The V gene end was trimmed by 1 base and the J gene end by 3 bases; junction bases not matched to a gene: 1. CDR1 is SGHTA and CDR2 is FQGTGA in the germline V gene. The CDR3 loop is CASSLSGGTDTQYF. CDR3 nucleotide sequence: TGTGCCAGCAGCTTAAGCGGGGGTACAGATACGCAGTATTTT.

Worth noting for this clone: Other nucleotide sequences in the sample specify the same CDR3. The chain couples TRBV11-2 to TRBJ2-2; 7 bases are shared with TRBD1. V lost 5 bases, J lost 2 bases, and 5 bases stayed unmatched. Germline V lookup: CDR1 SGHAT, CDR2 FQNNGV. The CDR3 sequence is 15 residues long. This CDR3 is CASSSNRGNTGELFF. CDR3 sequence (DNA): TGTGCCAGCAGCAGTAACAGGGGTAACACCGGGGAGCTGTTTTTT. Drawing the rest from reference TRBV11-2 and TRBJ2-2, the complete variable domain is EAGVAQSPRYKIIEKRQSVAFWCNPISGHATLYWYQQILGQGPKLLIQFQNNGVVDDSQLPKDRFSAERLKGVDSTLKIQPAKLEDSAVYLCASSSNRGNTGELFFGEGSRLTVL.

The CDR3: CASSEPQAPGQETQYF. The CDR3, as DNA: TGCGCCAGCAGTGAGCCCCAAGCCCCAGGCCAAGAGACCCAGTACTTC. V and J are TRBV10-2 and TRBJ2-5; the D is unclear. With 2 bases removed from V and 1 base from J, the gap between germline ends came to 14 bases. Germline V gives CDR1 WSHSY, CDR2 SAAADI. This CDR3 is 16 amino acids long.

This clone was picked up a small number of times. This chain links TRBV5-6 with TRBJ1-6, with TRBD1 as a possible D gene (6 bases). CDR3 length equals 17 residues. Trimming stripped 0 bases from V and 5 bases from J, with 15 bases between. CDR1 is SGHDT, CDR2 YYEEEE, per germline. The CDR3 loop is CASSLVAGATNNSPLHF. CDR3 nucleotide sequence: TGTGCCAGCAGCTTGGTTGCAGGGGCCACAAATAATTCACCCCTCCACTTT.